The clone carrying this T cell receptor beta chain appeared a single time. No antigen is known for it. Assay: immunoSEQ multiplex PCR; the TCRdb copy retains only in-frame clones and omits some. This table has under 1,100,000 clones, 75% to 80% appearing once. This sample is drawn from a study of shared clonotypes between healthy human individuals. Study-wide results and caveats: Donors were few, which limited the genetic and exposure-history diversity represented. In the sorted subsets, rarefaction showed sequencing was incomplete despite large depth.

CDR1 is SGHTA and CDR2 is FQGNSA in the germline V gene. This CDR3 has 16 amino acids. V shed 5 bases and J 3 bases; nucleotides not matched to a gene: 5. Every one of the donors was a Caucasian adult that lived in Nashville, Tennessee. From CD4+ cells came CD45RA+ naive and CD45RA-negative memory subsets. The specimen was memory CD4+ T cells from PBMCs. Subset reported: CD45RA-negative fraction. The rearrangement links TRBV7-2 to TRBJ2-5, with TRBD2 matching 14 bases. The source is a man aged 18 to 29 in good health. Some clones in this sample may be carry-over from other donors' samples. CDR3 amino acids: CASSKGLAGAKETQYF. The CDR3 DNA reads TGTGCCAGCAGCAAGGGACTAGCGGGAGCTAAAGAGACCCAGTACTTC.